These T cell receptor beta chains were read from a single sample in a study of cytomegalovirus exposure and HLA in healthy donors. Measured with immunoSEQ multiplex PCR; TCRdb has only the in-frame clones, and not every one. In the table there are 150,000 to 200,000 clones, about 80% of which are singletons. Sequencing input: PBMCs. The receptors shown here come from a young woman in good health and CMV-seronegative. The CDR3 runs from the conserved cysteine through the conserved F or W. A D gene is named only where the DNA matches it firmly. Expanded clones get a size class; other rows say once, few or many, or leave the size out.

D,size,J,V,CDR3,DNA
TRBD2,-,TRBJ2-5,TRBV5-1,CASSGSSGAQETQYF,TGCGCCAGCAGCGGATCTAGCGGGGCCCAAGAGACCCAGTACTTC
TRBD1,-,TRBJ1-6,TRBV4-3,CASSQELRQGMNSPLHF,TGCGCCAGCAGCCAAGAGCTCCGACAGGGTATGAATTCACCCCTCCACTTT
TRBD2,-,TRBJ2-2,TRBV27,CASSLWVAGNTGELFF,TGTGCCAGCAGTTTATGGGTAGCGGGGAACACCGGGGAGCTGTTTTTT
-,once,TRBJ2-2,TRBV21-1,CASPNSTKRRGKRNTGELFF,TGTGCCAGCCCGAACTCGACGAAGAGGCGCGGAAAGCGAAACACCGGGGAGCTGTTTTTT
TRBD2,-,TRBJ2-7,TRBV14,CASSPWGGFSEQYF,TGTGCCAGCAGCCCCTGGGGGGGTTTCTCCGAGCAGTACTTC
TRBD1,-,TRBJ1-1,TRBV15,CATSRDRGPKIPAFF,TGTGCCACCAGCAGGGACAGGGGCCCAAAAATCCCAGCTTTCTTT
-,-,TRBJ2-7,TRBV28,CASSLGRETEQYF,TGTGCCAGCAGTTTAGGTCGGGAGACCGAGCAGTACTTC
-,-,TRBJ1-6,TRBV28,CASILPGIPNSPLHF,TGTGCCAGCATCCTTCCCGGGATCCCTAATTCACCCCTCCACTTT
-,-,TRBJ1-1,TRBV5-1,CASSLKRDTEAFF,TGCGCCAGCAGCCTAAAGAGGGACACTGAAGCTTTCTTT
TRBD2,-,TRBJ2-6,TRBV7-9,CASSTLGGAGANVLTF,TGTGCCAGCAGCACCCTTGGGGGGGCTGGGGCCAACGTCCTGACTTTC
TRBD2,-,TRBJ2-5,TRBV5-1,CASRLASGKETQYF,TGCGCCAGCAGGTTGGCTAGCGGCAAAGAGACCCAGTACTTC
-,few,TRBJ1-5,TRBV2,CASSELQGNQPQHF,TGTGCCAGCAGTGAACTTCAGGGTAATCAGCCCCAGCATTTT
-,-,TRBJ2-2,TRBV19,CASSITRQLNTGELFF,TGTGCCAGTAGTATAACCCGACAGTTGAACACCGGGGAGCTGTTTTTT
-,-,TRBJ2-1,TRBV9,CASSVGQATYNEQFF,TGTGCCAGCAGCGTAGGACAGGCAACCTACAATGAGCAGTTCTTC
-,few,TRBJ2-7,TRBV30,CAWSLGVSYEQYF,TGTGCCTGGAGTTTAGGGGTTTCCTACGAGCAGTACTTC
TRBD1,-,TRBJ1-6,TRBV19,CASSPRTGGGSPLHF,TGTGCCAGTAGTCCGCGGACAGGGGGAGGTTCACCCCTCCACTTT
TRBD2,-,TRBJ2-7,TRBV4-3,CASSQGFSSMPIAGGSYEQYF,TGCGCCAGCAGCCAAGGTTTTTCCTCAATGCCAATAGCGGGTGGATCCTACGAGCAGTACTTC
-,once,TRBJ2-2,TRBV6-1,CASSEVGPHLNTGELFF,TGTGCCAGCAGTGAGGTCGGTCCTCACTTGAACACCGGGGAGCTGTTTTTT
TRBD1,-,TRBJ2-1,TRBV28,CASSFRQGAFNEQFF,TGTGCCAGCAGTTTTAGGCAGGGGGCGTTCAATGAGCAGTTCTTC
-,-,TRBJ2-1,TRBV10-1,CASSGGERDSYNEQFF,TGCGCCAGCAGCGGAGGGGAACGGGACAGCTACAATGAGCAGTTCTTC
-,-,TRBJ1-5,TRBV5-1,CASSSGQGLPQHF,TGCGCCAGCAGCTCTGGCCAGGGTTTGCCCCAGCATTTT
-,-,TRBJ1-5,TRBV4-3,CASSKRRGSQPQHF,TGCGCCAGCAGCAAGAGAAGGGGGAGTCAGCCCCAGCATTTT
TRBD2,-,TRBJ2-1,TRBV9,CASSVDGGDYYNEQFF,TGTGCCAGCAGCGTAGACGGCGGGGACTATTACAATGAGCAGTTCTTC
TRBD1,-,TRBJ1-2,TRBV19,CASSIQGGRGYTF,TGTGCCAGTAGTATTCAGGGGGGAAGAGGCTACACCTTC
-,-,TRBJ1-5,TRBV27,CASRMGQYSNQPQHF,TGTGCCAGCAGAATGGGACAATATAGCAATCAGCCCCAGCATTTT
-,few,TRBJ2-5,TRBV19,CASSISGPPETQYF,TGTGCCAGTAGTATATCAGGGCCCCCAGAGACCCAGTACTTC
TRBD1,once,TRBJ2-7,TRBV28,CASRPTGAIHYEQYF,TGTGCCAGCAGGCCAACAGGGGCAATACACTACGAGCAGTACTTC
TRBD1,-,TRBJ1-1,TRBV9,CASSMGQPNTEAFF,TGTGCCAGCAGCATGGGACAGCCGAACACTGAAGCTTTCTTT
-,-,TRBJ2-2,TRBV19,CASSIETGFPGELFF,TGTGCCAGTAGTATCGAGACAGGTTTCCCGGGGGAGCTGTTTTTT